This T cell receptor beta chain was recovered during a study of PD-L1 blockade in urothelial cancer. Time point in this sample: pretreatment peripheral blood. Repertoires were generated with immunoSEQ multiplex PCR, while TCRdb's copy carries only in-frame clones and drops some. The sample contains about 53,000 clones, around nine tenths of which appear only once. Looked up from germline, CDR1 is KGHSH and CDR2 is LQKENI. J was trimmed by 2 bases and V by 3 bases; bases with no gene match: 4. The CDR3 length is 15 residues. In its sample, this clone was seen once. The source material was PBMCs, sampled around atezolizumab (anti-PD-L1) treatment. The gene calls are TRBV18 and TRBJ2-5; 9 bases match TRBD1. The clonotype comes from a woman in her fifties or sixties with urothelial cancer. CDR3 in DNA: TGTGCCAGCTCACCGGGACAGGGCGGGCAAGAGACCCAGTACTTC. The encoded protein is CASSPGQGGQETQYF.